This TCR beta chain is from a study of cytomegalovirus exposure and HLA in healthy donors. This CDR3 region has 11 residues. V was pared by 10 bases and J by 12 bases, with 16 bases between. Germline CDR1 and CDR2: SEHNR and FQNEAQ (reference sequence). A multiplex PCR was run with 60 Vbeta primers and 13 Jbeta primers. Produced via immunoSEQ multiplex PCR; TCRdb's table is partial and in-frame only. The sample contains about 160,000 clones, over 70% of which appear only once. Study observations and caveats: Clonal expansion, a later analysis showed, was greater in HLA-associated TCR beta chains than in equally common others. Later on, an analysis tied approximately 15,000 TCR beta sequences to HLA alleles at 0.05 false discovery rate. The study recorded about 160 TCR beta chains that were cytomegalovirus-associated.

There are a few counts of this clone. Its antigen is still unknown. The sequencing input was PBMCs. The sequence was obtained from a woman in her 50s in good health and CMV-seropositive. The chain uses TRBV7-9 and TRBJ2-4, with no clear D. The DNA of the CDR3 is TGTGCCAACGCCCCCAGGCCGGCTCAGTACTTC. Residues: CANAPRPAQYF.